The clone carrying this T cell receptor beta chain was seen at least ten times. What it recognizes is unknown. The data were obtained in a study of response to subunit inactivated influenza vaccine. From the RT-PCR reads, TCRdb called clonotypes with MiXCR, one entry per CDR3 protein. Of about 780,000 distinct CDR3 sequences in the sample, roughly 18% were seen once. Study-level findings and limits: It was the authors' suggestion that each seasonal influenza vaccination recruits few new T cells.

Trimming cost V 2 bases and J 4 bases, with 6 bases left between them. CDR3 length equals 13 residues. The chain combines TRBV12-3 or TRBV12-4 with TRBJ1-5, with D tentatively TRBD1 (5 bases). The material sequenced was PBMCs from blood, taken 5 days after vaccination. The receptor was isolated from a man in his fifties who received an inactivated influenza vaccine. Written as DNA, the CDR3 is TGTGCCAGCAGTTTACAGGGAAATCAGCCCCAGCATTTT. Amino acid sequence: CASSLQGNQPQHF.